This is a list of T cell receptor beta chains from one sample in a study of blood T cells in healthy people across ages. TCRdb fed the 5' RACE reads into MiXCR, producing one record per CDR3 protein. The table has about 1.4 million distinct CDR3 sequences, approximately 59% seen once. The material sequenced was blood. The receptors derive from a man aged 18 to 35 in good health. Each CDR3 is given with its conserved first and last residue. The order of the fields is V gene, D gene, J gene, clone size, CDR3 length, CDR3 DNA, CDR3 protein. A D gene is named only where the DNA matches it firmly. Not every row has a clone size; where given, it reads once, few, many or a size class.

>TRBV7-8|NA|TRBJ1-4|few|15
TGTGCCAGCAGCTTAATTTCGGGCCCCGTATCGGGACTGTTTTTT
CASSLISGPVSGLFF
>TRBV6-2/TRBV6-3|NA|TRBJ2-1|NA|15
TGTGCCAGCAGTTACCCTAGCGCAGGGGGTAATGAGCAGTTCTTC
CASSYPSAGGNEQFF
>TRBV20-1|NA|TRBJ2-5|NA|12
TGCAGTGCTACACGGTTACAAGAGACCCAGTACTTC
CSATRLQETQYF
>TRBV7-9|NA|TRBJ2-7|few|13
TGTGCCAGCAGCCCGAAGGACCTCTACGAGCAGTACTTC
CASSPKDLYEQYF
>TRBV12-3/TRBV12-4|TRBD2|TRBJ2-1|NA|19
TGTGCCAGCAGTCCGCTGGATGAGCGGGGGACGAGCTCCTACAATGAGCAGTTCTTC
CASSPLDERGTSSYNEQFF
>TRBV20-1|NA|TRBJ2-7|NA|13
TGCAGTGCTCGATTCCGGGCCTCCTACGAGCAGTACTTC
CSARFRASYEQYF
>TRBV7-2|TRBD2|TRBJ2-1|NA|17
TGTGCCAGCAGCCCCCTGGGGGTAGCGGGGGGGAACAATGAGCAGTTCTTC
CASSPLGVAGGNNEQFF
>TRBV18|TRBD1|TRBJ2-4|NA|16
TGTGCCAGCTCACCACCGAGGACAGGGGGCAAAAACATTCAGTACTTC
CASSPPRTGGKNIQYF
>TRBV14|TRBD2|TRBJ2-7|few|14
TGTGCCAGCAGCCCAAGCGGGAGCAGAAACGAGCAGTACTTC
CASSPSGSRNEQYF
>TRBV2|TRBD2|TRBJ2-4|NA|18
TGTGCCAGCAGGGGAGGGACTAGCGGGGACCTAGCCAAAAACATTCAGTACTTC
CASRGGTSGDLAKNIQYF
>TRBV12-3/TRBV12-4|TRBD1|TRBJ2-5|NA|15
TGTGCCAGCAGTTTAACAGGGGGCTGGCAAGAGACCCAGTACTTC
CASSLTGGWQETQYF
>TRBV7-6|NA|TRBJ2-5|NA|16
TGTGCCAGCAGCTTAGCGCTGAGCGATGTTGGAGAGACCCAGTACTTC
CASSLALSDVGETQYF
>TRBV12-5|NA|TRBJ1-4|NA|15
TGTGCTAGTGGTTTGGACTACGGGACACCTGAAAAACTGTTTTTT
CASGLDYGTPEKLFF
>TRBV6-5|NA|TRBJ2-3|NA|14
TGTGCCAGCAGTGAAGCCGCCCACACAGATACGCAGTATTTT
CASSEAAHTDTQYF
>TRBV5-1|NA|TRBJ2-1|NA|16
TGCGCCAGCAGCTTGGACCCGGAGGCAGGTTACAATGAGCAGTTCTTC
CASSLDPEAGYNEQFF
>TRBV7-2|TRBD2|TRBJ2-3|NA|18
TGTGCCAGCAGCTTAGAGGGACTAGCGGGGGATTGGACAGATACGCAGTATTTT
CASSLEGLAGDWTDTQYF
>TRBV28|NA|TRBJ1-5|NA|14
TGTGCCAGCAGTCCCCTCGTTGGCAATCAGCCCCAGCATTTT
CASSPLVGNQPQHF
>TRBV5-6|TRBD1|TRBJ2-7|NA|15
TGTGCCAGCAGCCGGACGGGACAGGGGAACTACGAGCAGTACTTC
CASSRTGQGNYEQYF
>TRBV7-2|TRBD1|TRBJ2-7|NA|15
TGTGCCAGCAGCTTAGCTGAGACAGGGCTCTACGAGCAGTACTTC
CASSLAETGLYEQYF
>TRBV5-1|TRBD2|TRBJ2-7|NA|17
TGCGCCAGCAGCTCTGATGGGAGGGCCTTGAGCTCCTACGAGCAGTACTTC
CASSSDGRALSSYEQYF
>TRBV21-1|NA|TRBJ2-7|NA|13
TGTGCCAGGTACTGGCCTTCCTCCTACGAGCAGTACTTC
CARYWPSSYEQYF
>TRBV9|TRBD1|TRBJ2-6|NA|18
TGTGCCAGCAGCACCCCAGGGGGCGGAAGCTCTGGGGCCAACGTCCTGACTTTC
CASSTPGGGSSGANVLTF
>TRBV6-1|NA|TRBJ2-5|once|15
TGTGCCAGCAGTGAAGGGAGGACAGCGCAAGAGACCCAGTACTTC
CASSEGRTAQETQYF
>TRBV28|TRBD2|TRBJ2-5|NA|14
TGTGCCAGCACGGGGGGAGCGATTCAAGAGACCCAGTACTTC
CASTGGAIQETQYF
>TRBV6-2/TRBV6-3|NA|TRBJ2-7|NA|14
TGTGCCAGCAGACCTGGACGGGTTTGGAACGAGCAGTACTTC
CASRPGRVWNEQYF
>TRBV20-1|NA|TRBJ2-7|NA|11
TGCAGTGCGCAGGGCCCCTACGAGCAGTACTTC
CSAQGPYEQYF
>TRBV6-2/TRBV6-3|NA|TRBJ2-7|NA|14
TGTGCCAGCCGACTGACCGCCGGCTATGACGAGCAGTACTTC
CASRLTAGYDEQYF
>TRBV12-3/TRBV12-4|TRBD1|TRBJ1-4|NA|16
TGTGCCAGCAGTAGGGACAGCCCGGCTACTAATGAAAAACTGTTTTTT
CASSRDSPATNEKLFF
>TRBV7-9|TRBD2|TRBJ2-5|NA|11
TGTGCCGTTCCGGGGGGAGAGACCCAGTACTTC
CAVPGGETQYF
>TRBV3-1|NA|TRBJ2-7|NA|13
TGTGCCAGCAGCCAAGAGTTAGTCTACGAGCAGTACTTC
CASSQELVYEQYF
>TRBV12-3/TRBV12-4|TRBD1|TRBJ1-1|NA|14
TGTGCCAGCAGGCGACAGGGGGCAGGGACTGAAGCTTTCTTT
CASRRQGAGTEAFF
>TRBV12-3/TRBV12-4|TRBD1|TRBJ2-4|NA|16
TGTGCCAGCAGCAGTCCAGGGGGCGCGGGCAAAAACATTCAGTACTTC
CASSSPGGAGKNIQYF
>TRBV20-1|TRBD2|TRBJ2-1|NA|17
TGCAGTGCTGCCCGGGGACTAGCGGGGGGACGCTACAATGAGCAGTTCTTC
CSAARGLAGGRYNEQFF
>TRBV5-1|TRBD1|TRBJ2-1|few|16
TGCGCCAGCAGCTTGCCCGGACAGGGGGTAGGCAATGAGCAGTTCTTC
CASSLPGQGVGNEQFF
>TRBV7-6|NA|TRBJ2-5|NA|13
TGTGCCAGCAGCTCGCTGGACGGGAATGAGCAGTACTTC
CASSSLDGNEQYF
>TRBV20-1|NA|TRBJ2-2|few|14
TGCAGTGCTAGGTCGGGGTCGAACACCGGGGAGCTGTTTTTT
CSARSGSNTGELFF
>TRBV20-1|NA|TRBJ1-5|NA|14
TGCAGTGCTAGTGGGGGGCTCCGCAATCAGCCCCAGCATTTT
CSASGGLRNQPQHF
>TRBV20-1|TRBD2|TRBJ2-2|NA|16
TGCAGTGCTAGAGACGGAGCGGGGTCGAACACCGGGGAGCTGTTTTTT
CSARDGAGSNTGELFF
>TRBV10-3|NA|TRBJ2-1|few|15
TGTGCCATCAACTCGAATGGCGGGGAGGACAATGAGCAGTTCTTC
CAINSNGGEDNEQFF
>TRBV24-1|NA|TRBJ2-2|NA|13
TGTGCCACTCAGGGCCGACCTACCGGGGAGCTGTTTTTT
CATQGRPTGELFF
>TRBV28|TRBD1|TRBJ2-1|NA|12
TGTGCCAGCATAGGGGGCAGGGCAGAAGGGTTCTTC
CASIGGRAEGFF